This TCR beta chain was sequenced for a study of spatial heterogeneity in lung cancer. As for time point: blood at routine non-recurrence follow-up after resection. In each case, whole RNA from tumor, nontumor lung or frozen PBMC was sequenced unsorted. One entry per CDR3 protein results from TCRdb running MiXCR on the 5' RACE reads. The sample holds roughly 120,000 distinct CDR3 sequences, 12% seen once. The sample in question was PBMCs, obtained at follow-up. This TCR came from a male donor with early-stage non-small cell lung cancer.

CDR3 coding DNA: TGCAGTGCTAGAGATAACGGGGACTCTGGAAACACCATATATTTT. Translating it yields CSARDNGDSGNTIYF. V and J are TRBV20-1 and TRBJ1-3, with D hard to call. With 0 bases removed from V and 0 bases from J, the gap between germline ends came to 9 bases. The CDR3 covers 15 residues. Germline V gene sequence: CDR1 DFQATT, CDR2 SNEGSKA (reference sequence).